A selection of T cell receptor beta chains follows, all from one sample in a study of memory B cells and T cells in multiple sclerosis. Their cognate antigens are unknown. Profiled with immunoSEQ multiplex PCR; TCRdb holds only in-frame clones, not every one. Of 30,000 or so clones in the sample, approximately 85% were seen once. Sequenced material: PBMCs from blood kept in culture. The receptors stem from a human donor with multiple sclerosis. Each CDR3 is given with its conserved first and last residue. The D gene is left open where the match is weak. Clone size, where shown, is once, few, many, or a class for clones that have expanded.

clone_size,v_call,j_call,d_call,cdr3_aa,cdr3_nt
-,TRBV27,TRBJ2-3,-,CASSLSTWSTDTQYF,TGTGCCAGCAGTTTATCTACCTGGAGCACAGATACGCAGTATTTT
-,TRBV27,TRBJ1-1,-,CASRKGTQQQQNTEAFF,TGTGCCAGCAGAAAGGGTACACAGCAGCAACAGAACACTGAAGCTTTCTTT
once,TRBV5-1,TRBJ1-3,TRBD1,CASSVPSGTGRNTIYF,TGCGCCAGCAGCGTACCATCCGGGACAGGTCGAAACACCATATATTTT
-,TRBV9,TRBJ2-1,-,CASSVDEVVNEQFF,TGTGCCAGCAGCGTAGATGAAGTGGTAAATGAGCAGTTCTTC
once,TRBV28,TRBJ1-2,-,CASSFLQGTNYGYTF,TGTGCCAGCAGTTTTTTACAGGGCACTAACTATGGCTACACCTTC
once,TRBV7-8,TRBJ2-7,TRBD2,CASSGQTSGRTPYEQYF,TGTGCCAGCAGCGGTCAGACTAGCGGGAGGACGCCCTACGAGCAGTACTTC
-,TRBV7-5,TRBJ2-5,-,CARTPCRGTSQETQYF,TGTGCCAGAACCCCTTGCCGGGGGACCTCACAAGAGACCCAGTACTTC
-,TRBV5-1,TRBJ1-4,TRBD1,CASSLDPRGALTNEKLFF,TGCGCCAGCAGCTTGGATCCCAGGGGGGCTTTGACTAATGAAAAACTGTTTTTT
-,TRBV2,TRBJ1-2,-,CASTLMGDGYTF,TGTGCAAGCACCCTTATGGGCGATGGCTACACCTTC
-,TRBV6-1,TRBJ2-7,-,CASSRLYEQYF,TGTGCCAGCAGTAGACTTTACGAGCAGTACTTC
-,TRBV27,TRBJ2-5,-,CASSLGSRGTQYF,TGTGCCAGCAGTTTGGGGTCTCGGGGGACCCAGTACTTC
-,TRBV2,TRBJ1-2,TRBD1,CASTPGQGAFGYTF,TGTGCCAGCACCCCGGGACAGGGGGCTTTTGGCTACACCTTC
-,TRBV7-9,TRBJ1-5,TRBD1,CASSSTPGTGDPGNQPQHF,TGTGCCAGCAGCAGCACCCCCGGGACAGGGGACCCGGGCAATCAGCCCCAGCACTTT
-,TRBV6-1,TRBJ2-5,TRBD2,CASSEPAGGEKFQETQYF,TGTGCCAGCAGTGAACCAGCGGGGGGCGAAAAATTCCAAGAGACCCAGTACTTC
-,TRBV11-2,TRBJ2-7,-,CASSPGRYEQYF,TGTGCCAGCAGCCCCGGCAGGTACGAGCAGTACTTC
-,TRBV7-8,TRBJ1-3,-,CASSISTASSGNTIYF,TGTGCCAGCAGCATCTCGACAGCTAGCTCTGGAAACACCATATATTTT
-,TRBV6-1,TRBJ1-5,-,CVSLKVDQPQHF,TGTGTGAGTTTGAAGGTGGATCAGCCCCAGCATTTT
-,TRBV7-9,TRBJ2-2,TRBD1,CASRPTGVGELFF,TGTGCCAGCAGACCTACAGGGGTCGGGGAGCTGTTTTTT
few,TRBV19,TRBJ1-2,-,CASSLQGGYTF,TGTGCCAGTAGTCTCCAGGGGGGCTACACCTTC
-,TRBV5-1,TRBJ2-3,TRBD2,CASSLRGLATDTQYF,TGCGCCAGCAGCTTGAGGGGACTAGCGACAGATACGCAGTATTTT
-,TRBV14,TRBJ1-3,-,CASSPMTAYSGNTIYF,TGTGCCAGCAGCCCGATGACTGCGTACTCTGGAAACACCATATATTTT
-,TRBV6-6,TRBJ1-5,-,CASQGGSNQPQHF,TGTGCCAGTCAAGGGGGGAGCAATCAGCCCCAGCATTTT
-,TRBV6-6,TRBJ2-1,-,CASSSLAPNEQFF,TGTGCCAGCAGTTCACTAGCCCCCAATGAGCAGTTCTTC
-,TRBV19,TRBJ1-1,TRBD1,CASSIGGTVMNTEAFF,TGTGCCAGTAGTATAGGGGGGACAGTCATGAACACTGAAGCTTTCTTT
-,TRBV25-1,TRBJ2-1,TRBD2,CASSGIAGGSNEQFF,TGTGCCAGCAGTGGAATAGCGGGAGGAAGCAATGAGCAGTTCTTC
few,TRBV28,TRBJ2-7,-,CASSFGGLEQYF,TGTGCCAGCAGTTTTGGGGGACTCGAGCAGTACTTC
-,TRBV15,TRBJ2-7,-,CATSKETGTAYEQYF,TGTGCCACCAGCAAGGAAACAGGGACCGCCTACGAGCAGTACTTC
-,TRBV13,TRBJ2-1,-,CASSSPPYNEQFF,TGTGCCAGCAGCTCTCCCCCTTACAATGAGCAGTTCTTC
-,TRBV19,TRBJ2-1,-,CASSIGSNEQFF,TGTGCCAGTAGTATAGGATCCAATGAGCAGTTCTTC
-,TRBV18,TRBJ2-1,-,CASSPQGNEQFF,TGTGCCAGCTCACCACAGGGGAATGAGCAGTTCTTC
once,TRBV30,TRBJ1-4,-,CAWSALGPTNEKLFF,TGTGCCTGGAGTGCATTGGGCCCAACTAATGAAAAACTGTTTTTT
-,TRBV4-1,TRBJ1-1,-,CASSQKQGIGDTEAFF,TGCGCCAGCAGCCAAAAGCAGGGAATCGGGGACACTGAAGCTTTCTTT